Presented here are 2 T cell receptor beta chains from one specimen sequenced in a study of T cells in Graves' hyperthyroidism and ophthalmopathy. Authors of the study amplified TCR beta CDR3 regions from RNA transcripts. Researchers ran a first-round RT-PCR on the TCR CDR3 using the HTBI primer set. TCRdb reprocessed the multiplex PCR reads with MiXCR, giving one entry per CDR3 protein. The repertoire holds around 300,000 distinct CDR3 sequences, about 20% seen once, with roughly 60% in the top ten. The material sequenced was blood. Every receptor here comes from a man aged 25 to 40 with Graves' ophthalmopathy.

The rearrangement uses TRBV19 and TRBJ1-5, with unresolved D. This CDR3 comprises 14 residues. Germline V gene lookup returns CDR1 LNHDA and CDR2 SQIVND (reference sequence). V was clipped by 1 base and J by 7 bases, with 11 bases between them. The CDR3 loop is CASSIGPGRQPQHF. In DNA, the CDR3 is TGTGCCAGTAGTATAGGACCTGGCAGGCAGCCCCAGCATTTT.

The chain joins TRBV7-6 to TRBJ2-2; 10 nucleotides match TRBD2. With 2 bases clipped from V and 5 bases from J, the junction kept 8 bases outside the gene matches. CDR3 length: 17 residues. CDR1 SGHVS and CDR2 FNYEAQ come from the germline V gene. In DNA form, the CDR3 reads TGTGCCAGCAGCTTAAATCCTAGCGGGAGACGAACCGGGGAGCTGTTTTTT. Protein product: CASSLNPSGRRTGELFF.